Listed below are T cell receptor beta chains from one sample, sequenced in a study of healthy donors' naive CD4 and CD8 T cells. A single record per CDR3 protein comes from TCRdb applying MiXCR to the reads. This sample carries approximately 180,000 distinct CDR3 sequences, 65% to 75% of them seen once, and the ten largest clones take 2% to 2.5%. Sample: naive CD4+ and CD8+ T cells sorted from blood, pooled from several donors. The receptors stem from a pool of human donors in good health; the sample pools cells from several healthy donors. Each CDR3 is given with its conserved first and last residue. A D gene is named only where the DNA matches it firmly. Size is stated for part of the rows, as once, few or many counts, or as a class when the clone is expanded.

J	V	size	length	D	CDR3	DNA
TRBJ2-3	TRBV30	NA	17	NA	CAWSVPRGRRPLNTQYF	TGTGCCTGGAGTGTACCTCGGGGGAGGAGGCCTCTTAATACGCAGTATTTT
TRBJ2-1	TRBV29-1	NA	10	NA	CSVGNFEQFF	TGCAGCGTGGGCAATTTCGAGCAGTTCTTC
TRBJ2-7	TRBV30	NA	11	NA	CAWSQEDEQYF	TGTGCCTGGAGTCAGGAGGACGAGCAGTACTTC
TRBJ2-7	TRBV6-6	NA	17	NA	CASTLTRGEEKYYEQYF	TGTGCCAGCACCTTAACCCGCGGTGAGGAAAAATACTACGAGCAGTACTTC
TRBJ1-2	TRBV30	NA	13	TRBD1	CAWSATGGNGYTF	TGTGCCTGGAGTGCCACAGGGGGCAATGGCTACACCTTC
TRBJ2-7	TRBV30	NA	15	TRBD1	CAWDPGTGPTNEQYF	TGTGCCTGGGACCCAGGGACAGGGCCAACCAACGAGCAGTACTTC
TRBJ2-1	TRBV6-5	NA	14	NA	CASSYEAGWDEQFF	TGTGCCAGCAGTTACGAGGCAGGGTGGGATGAGCAGTTCTTC
TRBJ1-1	TRBV6-2/TRBV6-3	NA	17	TRBD1	CASSSSWDSNGNTEAFF	TGTGCCAGCAGCTCCTCCTGGGACAGTAATGGGAACACTGAAGCTTTCTTT
TRBJ1-1	TRBV19	NA	13	TRBD1	CASSMGDRDEAFF	TGTGCCAGTAGTATGGGGGACAGAGATGAAGCTTTCTTT
TRBJ2-1	TRBV29-1	NA	16	TRBD1	CSVGVVQGARYDEQFF	TGCAGCGTTGGAGTCGTCCAGGGGGCGCGGTACGATGAGCAGTTCTTC
TRBJ1-1	TRBV18	NA	13	TRBD1	CASSWTGPTEAFF	TGTGCCAGCTCCTGGACAGGGCCCACTGAAGCTTTCTTT
TRBJ2-7	TRBV11-2	NA	14	NA	CASSPHRAAKEQYF	TGTGCCAGCAGCCCCCACCGCGCGGCGAAGGAGCAGTACTTC
TRBJ2-7	TRBV4-2	once	12	NA	CASSQGSGEQYF	TGTGCCAGCAGCCAGGGTAGCGGCGAGCAGTACTTC
TRBJ2-5	TRBV11-2	NA	16	TRBD2	CASSLSIAGAVETQYF	TGTGCCAGCAGCTTGAGTATAGCGGGAGCTGTGGAGACCCAGTACTTC
TRBJ1-6	TRBV6-5	few	15	NA	CASSYRGSWDSPLHF	TGTGCCAGCAGTTACAGGGGCTCGTGGGATTCACCCCTCCACTTT
TRBJ2-5	TRBV18	NA	14	NA	CASSPPGLQETQYF	TGTGCCAGCTCACCACCCGGCCTACAAGAGACCCAGTACTTC
TRBJ2-7	TRBV27	NA	15	NA	CASSWAVGVPYEQYF	TGTGCCAGCAGTTGGGCGGTAGGGGTTCCCTACGAGCAGTACTTC
TRBJ1-1	TRBV5-1	few	13	NA	CASSLGGVTEAFF	TGCGCCAGCAGCTTAGGAGGGGTAACTGAAGCTTTCTTT
TRBJ1-1	TRBV29-1	NA	14	NA	CSVAILVAGTEAFF	TGCAGCGTTGCGATCCTCGTCGCGGGCACTGAAGCTTTCTTT
TRBJ2-5	TRBV29-1	NA	12	NA	CSVVGREETQYF	TGCAGCGTTGTAGGAAGAGAAGAGACCCAGTACTTC
TRBJ2-3	TRBV14	NA	15	NA	CASSQATTSTDTQYF	TGTGCCAGCAGCCAAGCTACCACTAGCACAGATACGCAGTATTTT
TRBJ2-3	TRBV30	NA	13	NA	CACDYQRTDTQYF	TGTGCCTGTGACTACCAACGCACAGATACGCAGTATTTT